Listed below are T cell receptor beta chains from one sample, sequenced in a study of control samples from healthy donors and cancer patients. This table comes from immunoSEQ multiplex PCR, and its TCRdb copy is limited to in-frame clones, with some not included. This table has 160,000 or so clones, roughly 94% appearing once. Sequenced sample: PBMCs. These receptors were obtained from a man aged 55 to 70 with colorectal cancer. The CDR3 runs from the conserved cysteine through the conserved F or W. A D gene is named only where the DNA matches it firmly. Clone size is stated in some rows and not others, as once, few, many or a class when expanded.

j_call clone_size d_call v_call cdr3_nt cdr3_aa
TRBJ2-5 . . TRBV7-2 TGTGCCAGCAGCAGGACACAAGAGACCCAGTACTTC CASSRTQETQYF
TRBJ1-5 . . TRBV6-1 TGTGCCAGCAGTGAAGGGGAGGGGAGATTCAATCAGCCCCAGCATTTT CASSEGEGRFNQPQHF
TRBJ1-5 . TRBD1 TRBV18 TGTGCCAGCTCACCTATTAGGACAGGGGGCATAAGCAATCAGCCCCAGCATTTT CASSPIRTGGISNQPQHF
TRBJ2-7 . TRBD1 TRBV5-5 TGTGCCAGCAGACGGGACAGCTCCTACGAGCAGTACTTC CASRRDSSYEQYF
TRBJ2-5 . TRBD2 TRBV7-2 TGTGCCAGCAGCTTAGTTAGCGGGGGGAAAGAGACCCAGTACTTC CASSLVSGGKETQYF
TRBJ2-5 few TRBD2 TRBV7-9 TGTGCCAGCAGCCCGTGGGTAGCGGGGGTAGGAGAGACCCAGTACTTC CASSPWVAGVGETQYF
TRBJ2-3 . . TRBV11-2 TGTGCCAGCAGCTTAGGGGTGGGGGCAGATACGCAGTATTTT CASSLGVGADTQYF
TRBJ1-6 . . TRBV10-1 TGCGCCAGCAGTGAAGCGAGCTCCTATAATTCACCCCTCCACTTT CASSEASSYNSPLHF
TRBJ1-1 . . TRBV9 TGTGCCAGCAGCCCCGGGACCGTGAACACTGAAGCTTTCTTT CASSPGTVNTEAFF
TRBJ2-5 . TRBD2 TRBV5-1 TGCGCCAGCAGCCCGGGACTAGCGGGGCGACGTGCCCAGTACTTC CASSPGLAGRRAQYF
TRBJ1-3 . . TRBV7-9 TGTGCCAGCAGCTTAGATGTACCTCGGGGAAACACCATATATTTT CASSLDVPRGNTIYF
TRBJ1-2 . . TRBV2 TGTGCCAGCAGTGCCCGGGGGGCAGAGGGCTATGGCTACACCTTC CASSARGAEGYGYTF
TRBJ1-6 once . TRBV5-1 TGCGCCAGCAGGCCCAGGGAGGGCCATAATTCACCCCTCCACTTT CASRPREGHNSPLHF
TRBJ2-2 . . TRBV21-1 TGTGCCAGCGGGGTGAGTCACCTCGGGGAGCTGTTTTTT CASGVSHLGELFF
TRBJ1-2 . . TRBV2 TGTGCCAGCACAAAATCAGGGGTTACCTATGGCTACACCTTC CASTKSGVTYGYTF
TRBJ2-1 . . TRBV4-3 TGCGCCAGCAGCCCGGGCGGCGGCCCTGAGCAGTTCTTC CASSPGGGPEQFF
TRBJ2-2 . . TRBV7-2 TGTGCCAGCAGCCCATTCCGTGCGAACACCGGGGAGCTGTTTTTT CASSPFRANTGELFF
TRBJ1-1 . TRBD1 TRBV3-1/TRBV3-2 TGTGCCAGCAGCCGGACAGGGAAGGGCACTGAAGCTTTCTTT CASSRTGKGTEAFF
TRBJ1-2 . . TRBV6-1 TGTGCCAGCAGTGAAAGGACGGGGCCCTATGGCTACACCTTC CASSERTGPYGYTF
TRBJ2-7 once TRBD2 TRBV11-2 TGTGCCAGCAGCCAAACTAGCGGGGGGGCTTACGAGCAGTACTTC CASSQTSGGAYEQYF
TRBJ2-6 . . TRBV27 TGTGCCAGCAGTTTAAAGGGCCTCTCTGGGGCCAACGTCCTGACTTTC CASSLKGLSGANVLTF
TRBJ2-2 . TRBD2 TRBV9 TGTGCCAGCAGCGTAGCACTAGCGGGGAACACCGGGGAGCTGTTTTTT CASSVALAGNTGELFF
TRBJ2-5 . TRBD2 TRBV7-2 TGTGCCAGCAGCACTAGACTAGCGGGTTTGGGAGAGACCCAGTACTTC CASSTRLAGLGETQYF
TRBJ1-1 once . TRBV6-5 TGTGCCAGCAGTCCCCGTGGGGGAAGGAACACTGAAGCTTTCTTT CASSPRGGRNTEAFF
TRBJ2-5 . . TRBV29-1 TGCAGCGTCCCGCGGAGGGCCCAAGAGACCCAGTACTTC CSVPRRAQETQYF
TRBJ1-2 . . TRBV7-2 TGTGCCAGCAGCTTAGGGCCGGGGATGGGGCCGACGGGGGGCTACACCTTC CASSLGPGMGPTGGYTF
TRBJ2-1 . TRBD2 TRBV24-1 TGTGCCACCAGTGATTTGGGGGGGGGAAAGGGCGGTGAGCAGTTCTTC CATSDLGGGKGGEQFF
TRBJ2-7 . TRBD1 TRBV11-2 TGTGCCAGCAGCGCCGGACAGGGGGGACTCTACGAGCAGTACTTC CASSAGQGGLYEQYF
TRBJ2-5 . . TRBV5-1 TGCGCCAGCAGCTTGGTGAGACAGAAGAAAGAGACCCAGTACTTC CASSLVRQKKETQYF
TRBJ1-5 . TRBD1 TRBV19 TGTGCCAGCTCAACAGGGGGCGGTCAGCCCCAGCATTTT CASSTGGGQPQHF
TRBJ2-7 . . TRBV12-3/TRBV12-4 TGTGCCAGCAGTTTACCCCCCTCCTACGAGCAGTACTTC CASSLPPSYEQYF
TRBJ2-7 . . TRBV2 TGTGCCAGCAGGACCACCATGGGGGGTTCCTACGAGCAGTACTTC CASRTTMGGSYEQYF